This entry lists 5 T cell receptor beta chains sequenced from one sample in a study of regulatory T cells in long-lasting Graves disease. Sample time point: newly diagnosed GD, antithyroid drugs for less than 3 months. Construction of the TCR library relied on RNA isolated from PBMCs. Construction of the TCR beta libraries employed iRepertoire HTBI primers in conjunction with Arm-PCR of CDR3 regions. MiXCR, applied by TCRdb to the multiplex PCR reads, yields one record per CDR3 protein. Found here are 300,000 to 400,000 distinct CDR3 sequences, 18% of them singletons; the top ten hold approximately 35%. The sample consisted of peripheral blood mononuclear cells (PBMCs), taken at new diagnosis, from a patient treated with antithyroid drugs. The receptor set was obtained from a female donor with Graves disease.

This clonotype was seen repeatedly, ten times or more. The chain couples TRBV14 to TRBJ2-7, with TRBD2 matching over 8 bases. Germline V gene data show CDR1 as SGHDN and CDR2 as FVKESK. The ends lost 8 bases at V and 5 bases at J; junction bases unmatched: 11. This CDR3 is built from 14 residues. CDR3: CASRGGATSHEQYF. The CDR3 DNA is TGTGCCAGCCGGGGGGGGGCCACTAGCCACGAGCAGTACTTC.

The gene calls are TRBV12-3 or TRBV12-4 and TRBJ2-1; 8 bases fit TRBD2. J lost 1 base, V lost 5 bases, and 10 bases had no gene match. The CDR3 is 17 residues long. The CDR3 sequence: CASSAMLAGTSYNEQFF. CDR3 DNA sequence: TGTGCCAGCAGTGCAATGTTAGCGGGGACGTCCTACAATGAGCAGTTCTTC.

This clonotype was seen a few times. The V gene is TRBV29-1, the J gene TRBJ1-3; 9 bases are a match to TRBD1. The V segment lost 6 bases and the J segment 0 bases; nucleotides outside the gene matches: 6. This CDR3 is 15 amino acids long. Germline values: CDR1 SQVTM, CDR2 ANQGSEA. DNA for the CDR3: TGCAGCGTCACCGGGACAGGGACCTCTGGAAACACCATATATTTT. This sequence encodes CSVTGTGTSGNTIYF.

This clonotype was counted at least ten times. V and J are TRBV20-1 and TRBJ2-2; 14 bases line up with TRBD2. Germline values: CDR1 DFQATT, CDR2 SNEGSKA (reference sequence). The V and J ends lost 3 bases and 4 bases, in that order; junction bases with no gene match: 1. The CDR3 sequence is 15 residues long. Here the CDR3 DNA reads TGCAGTGCTAGGGGGACTAGCGGGAGCACCGGGGAGCTGTTTTTT. It yields the protein CSARGTSGSTGELFF.

This clonotype was seen repeatedly, ten times or more. The chain combines TRBV6-2 or TRBV6-3 with TRBJ1-6; 12 bases align to TRBD1. The V and J ends lost 6 bases and 10 bases, in that order; junction bases with no gene match: 10. Looked up from germline, CDR1 is MNHEY and CDR2 is SVGEGT. The CDR3 is 16 amino acids. CDR3 DNA sequence: TGTGCCAGCAGCCACGCCGGGACAGGGGGCAGCTCACCCCTCCACTTT. This codes for CASSHAGTGGSSPLHF.